This TCR beta chain was found in a study of T cells in Graves' hyperthyroidism and ophthalmopathy. Whole-study findings and limits: Ophthalmopathy and stable hyperthyroidism were separated by a 13 V-J model. Most thyroid clonotypes expanded above 0.001 appeared in blood too.

A word on this clonotype: The target antigen is unknown.

Trimming cost V 8 bases and J 6 bases; bases outside gene matches: 13. The germline V gene has CDR1 MNHNS and CDR2 SASEGT. This CDR3 region has 15 residues. RNA transcripts were the template for amplifying TCR beta CDR3 regions. The HTBI primer set served for first-round RT-PCR of the TCR CDR3. MiXCR, applied by TCRdb to the multiplex PCR reads, yields one record per CDR3 protein. The sample has hundreds of thousands of distinct CDR3 sequences, approximately 14% seen once. The study excluded patients with uncontrolled infection, other autoimmune disease, pregnancy or lactation. This clonotype originated in a middle-aged woman with Graves' ophthalmopathy. Sequencing was done on a sample of blood. The chain recombines TRBV6-1 with TRBJ1-5, with 7 nucleotides matching TRBD1. In DNA form, the CDR3 reads TGTGCCAGCCAATACGACGCCACAGGGGCTCAGCCCCAGCATTTT. This codes for CASQYDATGAQPQHF.